This TCR beta chain is from a study of T cells after posttransplantation cyclophosphamide. Whole-study findings and limits: Recipient CMV seropositivity and CMV reactivation strongly tracked TRB clonality. Donor CD8+ memory clones often dominated recipient blood repertoires at later times. Blood and skin or GI T cell repertoires showed limited TRB overlap.

Method: immunoSEQ multiplex PCR; TCRdb's copy keeps in-frame clones and lacks some. The sample yields 3,000 to 3,500 clones, around 81% seen once. About this clone: Its antigen is not known.

Sequenced input: CD8+ T cells sorted from bone marrow. The sequence derives from a woman aged 60 to 75 in good health, CMV-negative, and a related stem cell transplant donor.

Here the CDR3 reads CASSYSTLGAGELFF. The CDR3 bases are TGTGCCAGCAGTTACTCGACCCTAGGTGCCGGGGAGCTGTTTTTT. V is TRBV6-5 and J is TRBJ2-2, with D uncertain. V was shortened by 0 bases and J by 6 bases, with 11 bases between the two germline ends. Per germline, CDR1 MNHEY and CDR2 SVGAGI. The CDR3 extends over 15 amino acids.